The 13 T cell receptor beta chains below all came from one sample that was sequenced in a study of metastatic and nonmetastatic thyroid tumors. TCRdb re-analyzed the PCR reads through MiXCR. The data contain 26,000 or so clones, 3.5% to 4.5% of them singletons. Among the patients, none had received any treatment before thyroid surgery. What was sequenced was blood. These receptors all come from a male donor with papillary thyroid cancer or a benign thyroid nodule (not recorded which). Some clones in this sample may be carry-over from other donors' samples.

This clone was seen many times. V gene TRBV11-2 combines with J gene TRBJ2-3; D is possibly TRBD1 or TRBD2 (6 bases each). CDR1 and CDR2 (germline): SGHAT, FQNNGV. V lost 4 bases and J 0 bases, leaving 17 bases between the germline ends. This CDR3 is 17 amino acids long. The CDR3 protein is CASSSLAQGLSTDTQYF. CDR3 nucleotides: TGTGCCAGCAGCTCCCTGGCACAGGGACTTAGCACAGATACGCAGTATTTT.

As concerns this clone: One junction end disagrees with the germline gene, perhaps due to a read error. This CDR3 is also generated by other DNA sequences in the sample. The chain has TRBV28 and TRBJ2-3; unclear D gene. The CDR3 is 11 residues long. Looked up from germline, CDR1 is MDHEN and CDR2 is SYDVKM. The CDR3: CASRRLDTQYF. CDR3 bases: TGTGCTAGCAGGCGCTTAGATACGCAGTATTTT. Based on the CDR3 plus reference TRBV28 and TRBJ2-3, the full variable domain is DVKVTQSSRYLVKRTGEKVFLECVQDMDHENMFWYRQDPGLGLRLIYFSYDVKMKEKGDIPEGYSVSREKKERFSLILESASTNQTSMYLCASRRLDTQYFGPGTRLTVL.

The chain joins TRBV6-2 or TRBV6-3 to TRBJ2-3, with D uncertain. This CDR3 spans 14 amino acids. CDR1 is MNHEY and CDR2 is SVGEGT in the germline V gene. V was clipped by 3 bases and J by 0 bases, with 7 bases between them. The CDR3, as DNA: TGTGCCAGCAGTTATGTCCAGAGCACAGATACGCAGTATTTT. Protein product: CASSYVQSTDTQYF.

The sample holds a few counts of this clone. The J gene is TRBJ1-5, the V gene TRBV12-3 or TRBV12-4, with a tentative D call TRBD1 (5 bases). V was shortened by 5 bases and J by 5 bases, with 13 bases between the two germline ends. The CDR3 runs 14 residues. The CDR3 region has the DNA TGTGCCAGCAGTCAGCACAGGTCCGATCAGCCCCAGCATTTT. Protein: CASSQHRSDQPQHF.

This clone has only a few counts. At one end, the junction sequence differs from germline, possibly due to a read error. V is TRBV9 and J is TRBJ2-3; 14 bases match TRBD2. From germline, CDR1 is SGDLS and CDR2 YYNGEE. The CDR3 extends over 17 amino acids. As DNA, the CDR3 is TGTGCCAGCAGCGTAGTCGGACTAGCGGGAGGTTCAGATACACAGTATTTT. Its translation: CASSVVGLAGGSDTQYF.

This clone has a count of ten or more. The genes are TRBV3-1 and TRBJ1-2; maybe TRBD1 (5 bases). Trimming stripped 4 bases from V and 5 bases from J, with 11 bases between. The CDR3 contains 13 residues. The germline CDR1 and CDR2 sequences are LGHDT and YNNKEL (reference sequence). The CDR3 loop is CASSPPGGYGYTF. In DNA form, the CDR3 reads TGTGCCAGCAGCCCCCCCGGGGGTTATGGCTACACCTTC.

As concerns this clone: This is likely a read error, given that the CDR3 carries no conserved phenylalanine or tryptophan at its end. The V call is TRBV11-2, the J call TRBJ2-5; no definite D call. This CDR3 is 13 amino acids long. Per germline, CDR1 SGHAT and CDR2 FQNNGV. CDR3 sequence: CASSLEDQESQYC. As DNA, the CDR3 is TGTGCCAGCAGCTTAGAGGACCAAGAGAGCCAGTACTGC.

The chain recombines TRBV6-2 or TRBV6-3 with TRBJ2-2; D might be TRBD2 (6 bases). V was clipped by 7 bases and J by 4 bases, with 13 bases between them. Germline CDR1 reads MNHEY; CDR2 reads SVGEGT. CDR3 size: 14 residues. The CDR3 region is CASNKPSATGELFF. The DNA for the CDR3 is TGTGCCAGCAATAAACCTAGCGCCACCGGGGAGCTGTTTTTT.

This clone is medium-sized within its sample. The CDR3 bases are TGTGCCAGCAGCGTGGGACAGGGTAGCTACGAGCAGTACTTC. Protein sequence: CASSVGQGSYEQYF. The chain recombines TRBV7-8 with TRBJ2-7, with 9 nucleotides matching TRBD1. Germline CDR1 SGHVS, CDR2 FQNEAQ. CDR3 length: 14 residues. Losses at the gene ends were 5 bases for V and 3 bases for J; bases not matched to a gene: 5.

The chain has TRBV3-1 and TRBJ2-7; D gene unclear. The CDR3 is 13 amino acids. Germline assignment: CDR1 LGHDT and CDR2 YNNKEL (reference sequence). V gave up 2 bases and J gave up 3 bases, with 8 bases separating them. CDR3 nucleotides: TGTGCCAGCAGCCAACTGGCTGGCTACGAGCAGTACTTC. Translating it yields CASSQLAGYEQYF.

V usage is TRBV12-3 or TRBV12-4 and J usage is TRBJ1-2; perhaps TRBD1 as D (5 bases). CDR3 size: 11 residues. The germline V and J ends were trimmed by 5 bases and 7 bases, with 8 bases remaining between them. In DNA, the CDR3 is TGTGCCAGCAGTAGGGGAAGTGGCTACACCTTC. Its translation: CASSRGSGYTF.

As regards this clone: Here the CDR3 omits its conserved ending phenylalanine or tryptophan, so a read error is the likely source. V gene TRBV15 combines with J gene TRBJ1-2; TRBD1 aligns across 7 bases. The CDR3 extends over 14 amino acids. The junction had 7 bases not matched to a gene; V was cut back by 1 base and J by 8 bases. Germline V gives CDR1 LNHNV, CDR2 YYDKDF (reference sequence). As DNA, the CDR3 is TGTGCCACCAGCAGAGTGGTGACAGGGACCGGCTACACCTCC. Translated, it gives CATSRVVTGTGYTS.

This clone was found many times. The genes are TRBV19 and TRBJ2-6; perhaps TRBD2 as D (6 bases). The germline CDR1 and CDR2 sequences are LNHDA and SQIVND (reference sequence). V dropped 0 bases and J dropped 0 bases, with 6 bases sitting between them. The CDR3 is 16 residues long. The CDR3 nucleotides read TGTGCCAGTAGTATAGAGGGGGGCTCTGGGGCCAACGTCCTGACTTTC. It specifies CASSIEGGSGANVLTF.